A single sample gave rise to the 5 T cell receptor beta chains below, sequenced in a study of blood T cell repertoires in COVID-19. Only in-frame clones appear in the TCRdb table, and some are missing; sequencing was by immunoSEQ multiplex PCR. The profile shows 120,000 or so clones, 60% to 85% of them singletons. The specimen sequenced was peripheral blood. The receptor set was obtained from a man aged 65 to 85 with acute or convalescent COVID-19.

The V call is TRBV7-3, the J call TRBJ2-7; D may be TRBD1 (6 bases). V lost 5 bases and J lost 1, with 15 bases in between. This CDR3 spans 15 amino acids. Germline V gene data show CDR1 as SGHTA and CDR2 as FQGTGA. The CDR3 protein is CASSPYRALSYEQYF. The CDR3 DNA reads TGTGCCAGCAGCCCTTACAGGGCCCTTTCCTACGAGCAGTACTTC.

The V and J genes are TRBV5-1 and TRBJ2-1; no reliable D call. This CDR3 contains 14 residues. V lost 0 bases, J lost 15 bases, and 19 bases lay in between. Germline V lookup: CDR1 SGHRS, CDR2 YFSETQ. The CDR3 DNA follows: TGCGCCAGCAGCTTGGGGAACGACCCGGGTCTGGGGTTCTTC. This codes for CASSLGNDPGLGFF. Filled out from reference TRBV5-1 and TRBJ2-1, the complete variable domain reads KAGVTQTPRYLIKTRGQQVTLSCSPISGHRSVSWYQQTPGQGLQFLFEYFSETQRNKGNFPGRFSGRQFSNSRSEMNVSTLELGDSALYLCASSLGNDPGLGFFGPGTRLTVL.

This clone was observed a single time. The CDR3 here is CASRWEVGTEAFF. For the CDR3, the DNA is TGTGCCAGTAGGTGGGAGGTGGGCACTGAAGCTTTCTTT. The chain uses TRBV19 and TRBJ1-1; D uncertain. The CDR3 is 13 amino acids. V lost 6 bases and J lost 4, with 12 bases in between. Germline V gene sequence: CDR1 LNHDA, CDR2 SQIVND (reference sequence).

This chain joins TRBV6-5 and TRBJ1-2, with 7 nucleotides matching TRBD1. The V and J ends lost 6 bases and 7 bases, in that order; junction bases with no gene match: 8. This CDR3 comprises 13 residues. Germline assignment: CDR1 MNHEY and CDR2 SVGAGI. Here the CDR3 reads CASRQYRGGGYTF. CDR3 coding DNA: TGTGCCAGCAGGCAATACAGGGGAGGTGGCTACACCTTC.

V and J are TRBV19 and TRBJ1-5; D call uncertain. Trimming stripped 4 bases from V and 3 bases from J, with 7 bases between. Germline CDR1 is LNHDA and CDR2 is SQIVND (reference sequence). The CDR3 has 13 amino acids. DNA of the CDR3: TGTGCCAGTAGTAGCGGCCTCAATCAGCCCCAGCATTTT. Protein sequence: CASSSGLNQPQHF.